The 31 T cell receptor beta chains below come from one sample, sequenced in a study of blood T cell repertoires in COVID-19. Repertoires were generated with immunoSEQ multiplex PCR, while TCRdb's copy carries only in-frame clones and drops some. The sample lists 200,000 to 250,000 clones, 82% seen once, with approximately 3.6% in the top ten. The sequencing input was PBMCs or T cells enriched from blood (not recorded which). The origin of the receptors is an older woman who had recovered from COVID-19.

The CDR3 spells CAISESGQEIEQYF. The CDR3 region has the DNA TGTGCCATCAGTGAGTCGGGGCAGGAGATCGAGCAGTACTTC. The chain links TRBV10-3 to TRBJ2-7, with D perhaps TRBD1 (5 bases). The V and J ends lost 0 bases and 6 bases respectively, with 12 bases between them. This CDR3 is 14 amino acids long. The germline V gene has CDR1 ENHRY and CDR2 SYGVKD.

V gene TRBV12-5 combines with J gene TRBJ2-7, with 10 bases fitting TRBD1. The CDR3 spans 15 residues. Per the germline V gene, CDR1 is LGHNT and CDR2 is FRNRAP. Unmatched junction bases numbered 10, after V lost 4 bases and J lost 7 bases. CDR3 in DNA: TGTGCTAGTGGTTACTCCGGGACAGGGGTGAAGGAGCAGTACTTC. Amino acid sequence: CASGYSGTGVKEQYF.

This rearrangement joins TRBV6-4 to TRBJ1-2; TRBD1 aligns across 8 bases. The length of the CDR3 is 15 residues. Germline-derived CDR1 and CDR2 are MRHNA and SNTAGT. The V gene end was trimmed by 0 bases and the J gene end by 6 bases; junction bases not matched to a gene: 6. The DNA of the CDR3 is TGTGCCAGCAGTGACTCGCCAGGGGGCTCGGATGGCTACACCTTC. This codes for CASSDSPGGSDGYTF.

CDR3 bases: TGTGCCAGCAGTTTGAGTGGGAGGAACACCGGGGAGCTGTTTTTT. It translates to CASSLSGRNTGELFF. The chain uses TRBV27 and TRBJ2-2, with D perhaps matching TRBD2 (5 bases). CDR3 length: 15 residues. CDR1 is MNHEY, CDR2 SMNVEV, per germline (reference sequence). Trimming shortened V by 3 bases and J by 1 base, and 9 bases separated the two germline ends.

This rearrangement joins TRBV5-1 to TRBJ2-2; TRBD2 aligns across 7 bases. The trim removed 4 bases at V and 12 bases at J, leaving 9 bases unmatched. CDR1 and CDR2 (germline): SGHRS, YFSETQ. The CDR3 is made up of 13 amino acids. CDR3 amino acids: CASSPDNGGKLFF. CDR3 DNA: TGCGCCAGCAGCCCTGACAACGGGGGGAAGCTGTTTTTT.

The chain joins TRBV19 to TRBJ2-1; 8 bases are a match to TRBD2. The V and J ends lost 9 bases and 4 bases, in that order; junction bases with no gene match: 11. Germline loops: CDR1 LNHDA, CDR2 SQIVND (reference sequence). The CDR3 runs to 15 residues. CDR3: CASKHTSGIYNEQFF. CDR3 bases: TGTGCCAGCAAGCATACTAGCGGAATATACAATGAGCAGTTCTTC.

V usage is TRBV20-1 and J usage is TRBJ2-7, with 7 bases fitting TRBD2. The CDR3 is made up of 14 amino acids. V shed 3 bases, J shed 5 bases, and the junction held 10 bases outside the gene matches. The germline CDR1 and CDR2 sequences are DFQATT and SNEGSKA (reference sequence). The CDR3 loop is CSASPGLNDHEQYF. In DNA, the CDR3 is TGCAGTGCTAGTCCGGGACTAAACGACCACGAGCAGTACTTC.

This clone was seen a single time. This chain uses TRBV19 with TRBJ1-4; tentative D call: TRBD1 (5 bases). The CDR3 runs 13 residues. Germline V gives CDR1 LNHDA, CDR2 SQIVND (reference sequence). V gave up 3 bases and J gave up 6 bases, with 8 bases separating them. CDR3 loop: CASSISGDEKLFF. CDR3 nucleotides: TGTGCCAGTAGTATCTCGGGGGATGAAAAACTGTTTTTT.

The chain uses TRBV11-1 and TRBJ1-4, with D possibly being TRBD1 (5 bases). This CDR3 is built from 16 residues. V was cut by 5 bases and J by 5 bases, with 18 bases left in between. Germline CDR1 reads SGHAT; CDR2 reads FQDESV (reference sequence). CDR3 region: CASSPRGTRENEKLFF. CDR3 in DNA: TGTGCCAGCAGCCCCCGGGGGACGAGGGAGAATGAAAAACTGTTTTTT. Combining the CDR3 with reference TRBV11-1 and TRBJ1-4 gives the whole variable domain EAEVAQSPRYKITEKSQAVAFWCDPISGHATLYWYRQILGQGPELLVQFQDESVVDDSQLPKDRFSAERLKGVDSTLKIQPAELGDSAMYLCASSPRGTRENEKLFFGSGTQLSVL.

The chain couples TRBV7-2 to TRBJ1-1, with unresolved D. Germline V gene lookup returns CDR1 SGHTA and CDR2 FQGNSA. The length of the CDR3 is 13 residues. Trimming removed 6 bases from V and 1 base from J, with 9 bases in between. Here the CDR3 DNA reads TGTGCCAGCAGGTTACTTCCGAACACTGAAGCTTTCTTT. Residues: CASRLLPNTEAFF.

The J gene is TRBJ2-7, the V gene TRBV27; weak D call: TRBD1 (7 bases). Germline-derived CDR1 and CDR2 are MNHEY and SMNVEV (reference sequence). Trimming removed 0 bases from V and 6 bases from J, with 15 bases in between. The CDR3 has 15 amino acids. The CDR3 here is CASSLSPGGLGEQYF. The CDR3 DNA reads TGTGCCAGCAGTTTATCTCCAGGGGGGCTAGGCGAGCAGTACTTC.

The chain couples TRBV10-3 to TRBJ2-7; D is uncertain. CDR1 is ENHRY and CDR2 is SYGVKD in the germline V gene. CDR3 length: 12 amino acids. V was cut by 8 bases and J by 3 bases, with 11 bases left in between. CDR3 sequence reads: CAIASQVYEQYF. The CDR3, as DNA: TGTGCCATCGCGTCGCAGGTCTACGAGCAGTACTTC.

This chain links TRBV7-2 with TRBJ1-5; D may be TRBD1 (5 bases). CDR1 SGHTA and CDR2 FQGNSA come from the germline V gene. The CDR3 runs to 14 residues. Trimming took off 5 bases at V and 6 bases at J, with 14 bases between the two ends. The CDR3 loop is CASSRAQGSQPQHF. The CDR3 DNA follows: TGTGCCAGCAGCCGGGCCCAGGGCAGTCAGCCCCAGCATTTT.

The chain is built from TRBV30 and TRBJ1-2; D might be TRBD1 (6 bases). V shed 1 base and J shed 4 bases, with 10 bases lying between them. The CDR3 is 13 amino acids. Per germline, CDR1 GTSNPN and CDR2 SVGIG (reference sequence). The CDR3 sequence is CAWSARQAYGYTF. For the CDR3, the DNA is TGTGCCTGGAGTGCAAGACAGGCCTATGGCTACACCTTC.

The rearrangement links TRBV9 to TRBJ2-1, with D maybe TRBD2 (5 bases). The CDR3 is 15 residues long. The germline V gene has CDR1 SGDLS and CDR2 YYNGEE. V gave up 0 bases and J gave up 0 bases, with 7 bases separating them. The CDR3 DNA reads as TGTGCCAGCAGCGTAGGCCGGGGCTCCTACAATGAGCAGTTCTTC. Amino acids: CASSVGRGSYNEQFF. The full variable domain, rest sourced from reference TRBV9 and TRBJ2-1, is DSGVTQTPKHLITATGQRVTLRCSPRSGDLSVYWYQQSLDQGLQFLIQYYNGEERAKGNILERFSAQQFPDLHSELNLSSLELGDSALYFCASSVGRGSYNEQFFGPGTRLTVL.

In its sample, this clone was seen a few times. V usage is TRBV5-4 and J usage is TRBJ2-1; 8 bases align to TRBD1. The V gene end was trimmed by 0 bases and the J gene end by 3 bases; junction bases not matched to a gene: 8. The CDR3 contains 17 residues. Germline CDR1 SGHNT, CDR2 YYREEE (reference sequence). The CDR3 sequence is CASSLGLQGVNYNEQFF. The CDR3 nucleotides read TGTGCCAGCAGCTTGGGGCTACAGGGGGTAAACTACAATGAGCAGTTCTTC.

V usage is TRBV20-1 and J usage is TRBJ2-1, with 7 positions matching TRBD1. The germline V gene encodes CDR1 DFQATT and CDR2 SNEGSKA (reference sequence). The junction had 15 bases not matched to a gene; V was cut back by 3 bases and J by 4 bases. The CDR3 totals 17 residues. DNA for the CDR3: TGCAGTGCTAGTCCGCGACAGGGATTGGGGGTTTACAATGAGCAGTTCTTC. Protein: CSASPRQGLGVYNEQFF.

This clone came up once. The chain links TRBV27 to TRBJ2-6, with a weak D call TRBD2 (6 bases). This CDR3 comprises 16 residues. Germline V gene lookup returns CDR1 MNHEY and CDR2 SMNVEV (reference sequence). Trimming left V 8 bases short and J 2 bases short, with 16 bases between. The DNA for the CDR3 is TGTGCCAGCTCAGCGGGTTCAGGGACTGGGGCCAACGTCCTGACTTTC. It specifies CASSAGSGTGANVLTF.

V and J are TRBV30 and TRBJ2-7; 9 bases are shared with TRBD1. CDR1 GTSNPN and CDR2 SVGIG come from the germline V gene (reference sequence). The CDR3 has 12 amino acids. After removal of 5 bases from V and 5 bases from J, the junction contained 4 bases not matched to a gene. CDR3 in DNA: TGTGCCTGGCCGGGACAGGGAAACGAGCAGTACTTC. Its translation: CAWPGQGNEQYF.

The chain has TRBV19 and TRBJ1-5, with no clear D. The CDR3 has 13 residues. In germline, CDR1 is LNHDA, CDR2 SQIVND (reference sequence). The V end lost 5 bases, the J end lost 2 bases, and 7 bases lay between the germline ends. CDR3 residues: CASSQEGNQPQHF. Here the CDR3 DNA reads TGTGCCAGTAGTCAGGAAGGCAATCAGCCCCAGCATTTT.

This clone was recorded a few times. The chain is built from TRBV27 and TRBJ2-1, with 8 bases aligning to TRBD1. CDR1 and CDR2 (germline): MNHEY, SMNVEV (reference sequence). This CDR3 has 14 residues. With 7 bases clipped from V and 7 bases from J, the junction kept 9 bases outside the gene matches. The CDR3 nucleotides read TGTGCCAGCACTTCTAGACAGGGGAGGAATGAGCAGTTCTTC. Translating it yields CASTSRQGRNEQFF.

On this clone itself: At the DNA level, this CDR3 is encoded by other sequences in the same sample as well. The genes are TRBV19 and TRBJ2-2; tentatively, D is TRBD2 (5 bases). The V gene's germline CDR1 is LNHDA and CDR2 SQIVND (reference sequence). The CDR3 sequence is 14 residues long. V was cut by 5 bases and J by 7 bases, with 14 bases left in between. CDR3 sequence: CASSSLVEGGELFF. The CDR3 DNA sequence: TGTGCCAGTAGTTCACTAGTTGAGGGCGGGGAGCTGTTTTTT.

This clone came up once. The chain carries TRBV5-6 and TRBJ2-5; D is possibly TRBD1 (6 bases). Trimming pared 4 bases from V and 1 base from J, leaving 14 bases between. The CDR3 loop spans 15 amino acids. Germline CDR1 reads SGHDT; CDR2 reads YYEEEE. The CDR3 reads CASSHSGTPQETQYF. The CDR3 DNA reads TGTGCCAGCAGCCATTCCGGGACACCCCAAGAGACCCAGTACTTC.

V gene TRBV7-9 combines with J gene TRBJ1-1; perhaps TRBD1 as D (6 bases). CDR1 SEHNR and CDR2 FQNEAQ come from the germline V gene (reference sequence). This CDR3 comprises 14 residues. V shed 0 bases and J shed 5 bases, with 10 bases lying between them. CDR3 residues: CASSLAAGDTEAFF. CDR3 coding DNA: TGTGCCAGCAGCTTAGCCGCAGGGGATACTGAAGCTTTCTTT.

This clone was detected only a few times. The rearrangement links TRBV11-2 to TRBJ1-4; perhaps TRBD1 as D (6 bases). Trimming stripped 5 bases from V and 5 bases from J, with 9 bases between. The germline CDR1 and CDR2 sequences are SGHAT and FQNNGV. This CDR3 region has 13 residues. CDR3 loop: CASSNTGNEKLFF. The CDR3 nucleotides read TGTGCCAGCAGCAACACAGGGAATGAAAAACTGTTTTTT.

CDR3: CASSLPTSHEQFF. CDR3 DNA sequence: TGTGCCAGCAGCTTACCCACTAGCCATGAGCAGTTCTTC. The chain uses TRBV7-8 and TRBJ2-1, with TRBD2 as a possible D gene (6 bases). CDR3 length: 13 residues. The V gene's germline CDR1 is SGHVS and CDR2 FQNEAQ. Trimming took 2 bases from V and 8 from J, leaving 10 bases between them.

The rearrangement links TRBV6-4 to TRBJ2-7, with 8 bases fitting TRBD2. CDR1 is MRHNA and CDR2 is SNTAGT in the germline V gene. This CDR3 comprises 14 residues. V dropped 7 bases and J dropped 2; count of bases not matched to a gene: 7. The CDR3 spells CASIGTRIPYEQYF. The CDR3 region has the DNA TGTGCCAGCATCGGGACTAGGATTCCCTACGAGCAGTACTTC.

In DNA form, the CDR3 reads TGTGCCAGTAGTTCAGGACAGGGTTCACCCCTCCACTTT. This translates into CASSSGQGSPLHF. This chain uses TRBV19 with TRBJ1-6, with 8 bases matching TRBD1. The CDR3 runs to 13 residues. Germline V gives CDR1 LNHDA, CDR2 SQIVND (reference sequence). Trimming cost V 5 bases and J 9 bases; bases outside gene matches: 3.

DNA for the CDR3: TGTGCCAGCAGCACGCAAATGGGGGCTACTGAAGCTTTCTTT. It translates to CASSTQMGATEAFF. The chain recombines TRBV9 with TRBJ1-1, with a possible D match to TRBD1 (6 bases). The CDR3 is 14 residues long. V dropped 4 bases and J dropped 5 bases, with 15 bases sitting between them. CDR1 SGDLS and CDR2 YYNGEE come from the germline V gene.

Concerning this clone: Other DNA sequences from this sample encode an identical CDR3 as well. This chain uses TRBV2 with TRBJ1-1, with 11 bases fitting TRBD1. The germline V gene has CDR1 SNHLY and CDR2 FYNNEI. This CDR3 has 14 amino acids. V gave up 6 bases and J gave up 5 bases; unmatched junction bases: 5. The CDR3 spells CASSRDRGGTEAFF. The DNA of the CDR3 is TGTGCCAGCAGCCGGGACAGGGGGGGTACTGAAGCTTTCTTT.

CDR3 sequence (DNA): TGTGCCAGCAGCTCTCCTCGGGTAGCGGAAGGCGATGAGCAGTTCTTC. As protein: CASSSPRVAEGDEQFF. The chain combines TRBV7-9 with TRBJ2-1; the D gene is possibly TRBD2 (6 bases). Germline V gene sequence: CDR1 SEHNR, CDR2 FQNEAQ (reference sequence). Trimming cost V 4 bases and J 8 bases, with 21 bases left between them. The CDR3 is 16 residues long.